The clone carrying this TCR beta chain occurred once. No antigen is known for it. Method: immunoSEQ multiplex PCR; TCRdb's copy keeps in-frame clones and lacks some. Seen here are 40,000 to 50,000 clones, over 75% observed once, and the top ten hold around 1.7%. Sample time point: week 5, during vaccination. A single vaccine dose contained 300 ug of mutant IDH1 20-mer peptide, and topical imiquimod was used with it. This sample was included in a study of a mutant IDH1 vaccine in newly diagnosed glioma. Study-level results: Among top peripheral T cell clonotypes, changes seemed unrelated to pseudoprogression.

This CDR3 is 12 amino acids long. Germline CDR1 is MDHEN and CDR2 is SYDVKM. V was trimmed by 10 bases and J by 1 base, leaving 10 bases between them. This TCR derives from a man between 40 and 49 years old with glioma. Specimen: PBMCs, collected from a glioma patient whose treatment included an IDH1 peptide vaccine. This chain connects TRBV28 to TRBJ1-1; a possible D gene is TRBD1 (5 bases). CDR3 region: CATSGPNTEAFF. CDR3 nucleotides: TGTGCCACCTCGGGGCCGAACACTGAAGCTTTCTTT.